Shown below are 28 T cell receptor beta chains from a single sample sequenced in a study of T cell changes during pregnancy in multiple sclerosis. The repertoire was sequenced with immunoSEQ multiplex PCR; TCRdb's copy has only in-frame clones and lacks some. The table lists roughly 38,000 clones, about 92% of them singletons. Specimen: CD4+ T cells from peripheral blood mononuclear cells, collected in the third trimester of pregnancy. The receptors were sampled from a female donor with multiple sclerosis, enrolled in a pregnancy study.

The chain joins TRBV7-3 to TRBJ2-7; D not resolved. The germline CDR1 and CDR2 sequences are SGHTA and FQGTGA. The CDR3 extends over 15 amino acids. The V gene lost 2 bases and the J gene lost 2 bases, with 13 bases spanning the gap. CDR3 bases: TGTGCCAGCAGCTTACAGGTCACCGGCCCCTACGAGCAGTACTTC. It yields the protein CASSLQVTGPYEQYF.

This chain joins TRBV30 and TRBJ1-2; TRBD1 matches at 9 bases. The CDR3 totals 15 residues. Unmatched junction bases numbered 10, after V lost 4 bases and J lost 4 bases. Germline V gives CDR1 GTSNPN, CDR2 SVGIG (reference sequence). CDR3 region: CAWTYRQGGFYGYTF. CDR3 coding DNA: TGTGCCTGGACCTACAGACAGGGGGGCTTCTATGGCTACACCTTC.

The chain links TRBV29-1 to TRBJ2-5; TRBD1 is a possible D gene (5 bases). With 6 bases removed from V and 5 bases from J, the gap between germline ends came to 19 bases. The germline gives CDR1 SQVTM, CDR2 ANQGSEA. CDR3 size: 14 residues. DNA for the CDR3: TGCAGCGTCATGGGGCACAGGTTGGGGGAGACCCAGTACTTC. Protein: CSVMGHRLGETQYF. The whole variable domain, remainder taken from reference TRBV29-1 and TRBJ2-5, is SAVISQKPSRDICQRGTSLTIQCQVDSQVTMMFWYRQQPGQSLTLIATANQGSEATYESGFVIDKFPISRPNLTFSTLTVSNMSPEDSSIYLCSVMGHRLGETQYFGPGTRLLVL.

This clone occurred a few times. The CDR3 region is CASSGQGPNTEAFF. The CDR3 bases are TGTGCCAGCAGCGGGCAGGGGCCGAACACTGAAGCTTTCTTT. The V and J genes are TRBV11-2 and TRBJ1-1; a weak D match, TRBD1 (6 bases). The CDR3 has 14 residues. CDR1 SGHAT and CDR2 FQNNGV come from the germline V gene. V was cut by 5 bases and J by 1 base, with 11 bases left in between.

The CDR3 coding sequence is TGTGCCAGCAGTTTCGTACTCGAGACCCAGTACTTC. Its protein product is CASSFVLETQYF. The V gene is TRBV28, the J gene TRBJ2-5; no clear D. The germline V gene has CDR1 MDHEN and CDR2 SYDVKM. This CDR3 has 12 residues. V was trimmed by 3 bases and J by 5 bases, leaving 7 bases between them.

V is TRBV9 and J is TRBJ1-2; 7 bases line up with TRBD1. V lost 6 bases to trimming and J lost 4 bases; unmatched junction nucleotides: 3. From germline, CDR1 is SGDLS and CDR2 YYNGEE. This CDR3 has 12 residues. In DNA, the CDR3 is TGTGCCAGCACCGGGACAGCCTATGGCTACACCTTC. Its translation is CASTGTAYGYTF.

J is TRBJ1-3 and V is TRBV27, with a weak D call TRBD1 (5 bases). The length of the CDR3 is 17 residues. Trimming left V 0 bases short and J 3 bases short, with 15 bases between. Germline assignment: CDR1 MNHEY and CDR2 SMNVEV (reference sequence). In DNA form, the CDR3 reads TGTGCCAGCAGTTTATCGGGGCAGGGCATTTATGGAAACACCATATATTTT. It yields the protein CASSLSGQGIYGNTIYF.

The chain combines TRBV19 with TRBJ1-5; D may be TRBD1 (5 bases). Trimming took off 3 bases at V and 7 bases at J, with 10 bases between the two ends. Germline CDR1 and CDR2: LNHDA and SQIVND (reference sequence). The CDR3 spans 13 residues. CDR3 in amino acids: CASSMEGKQPQHF. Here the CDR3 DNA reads TGTGCCAGTAGTATGGAGGGGAAGCAGCCCCAGCATTTT. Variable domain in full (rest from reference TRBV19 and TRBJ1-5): DGGITQSPKYLFRKEGQNVTLSCEQNLNHDAMYWYRQDPGQGLRLIYYSQIVNDFQKGDIAEGYSVSREKKESFPLTVTSAQKNPTAFYLCASSMEGKQPQHFGDGTRLSIL.

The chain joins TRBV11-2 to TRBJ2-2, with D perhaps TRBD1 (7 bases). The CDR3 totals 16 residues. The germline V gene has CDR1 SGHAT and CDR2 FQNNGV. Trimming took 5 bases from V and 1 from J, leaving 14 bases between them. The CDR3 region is CASSLQGGGNTGELFF. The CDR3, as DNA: TGTGCCAGCAGCCTGCAGGGGGGAGGGAACACCGGGGAGCTGTTTTTT.

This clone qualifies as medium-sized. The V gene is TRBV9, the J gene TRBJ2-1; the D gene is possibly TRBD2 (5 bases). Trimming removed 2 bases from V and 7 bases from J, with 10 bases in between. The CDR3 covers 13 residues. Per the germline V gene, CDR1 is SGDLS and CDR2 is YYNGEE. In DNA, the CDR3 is TGTGCCAGCAGCGTCTTTAGCGAAAATGAGCAGTTCTTC. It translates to CASSVFSENEQFF.

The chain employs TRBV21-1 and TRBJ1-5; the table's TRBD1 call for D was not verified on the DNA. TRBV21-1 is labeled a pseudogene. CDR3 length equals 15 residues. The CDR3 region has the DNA TGTGCCAGCAGACAGGGGGAATATAGCAATCAGCCCCAGCATTTT. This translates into CASRQGEYSNQPQHF.

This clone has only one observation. The CDR3 DNA sequence: TGTGCCAGCAGCTCGACCTCCGGGACAGGACTCTCCTACAATGAGCAGTTCTTC. Protein sequence: CASSSTSGTGLSYNEQFF. The genes are TRBV11-3 and TRBJ2-1, with TRBD1 matching over 8 bases. Unmatched junction bases numbered 11, after V lost 4 bases and J lost 0 bases. The CDR3 covers 18 residues. Germline CDR1 and CDR2: SGHNT and YENEEA.

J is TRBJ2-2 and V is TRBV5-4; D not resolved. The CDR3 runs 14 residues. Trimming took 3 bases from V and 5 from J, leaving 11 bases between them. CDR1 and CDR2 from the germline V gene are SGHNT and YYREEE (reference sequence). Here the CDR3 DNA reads TGTGCCAGCAGCTCCCTAAGCGTGACCGGGGAGCTGTTTTTT. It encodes CASSSLSVTGELFF.

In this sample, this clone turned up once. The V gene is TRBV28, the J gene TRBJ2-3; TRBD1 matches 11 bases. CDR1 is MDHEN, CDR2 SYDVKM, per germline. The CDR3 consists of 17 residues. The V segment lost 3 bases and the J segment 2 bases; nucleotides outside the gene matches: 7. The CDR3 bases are TGTGCCAGCAGTTTCGGGACAGGGGGTTGGGTCACAGATACGCAGTATTTT. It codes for CASSFGTGGWVTDTQYF.

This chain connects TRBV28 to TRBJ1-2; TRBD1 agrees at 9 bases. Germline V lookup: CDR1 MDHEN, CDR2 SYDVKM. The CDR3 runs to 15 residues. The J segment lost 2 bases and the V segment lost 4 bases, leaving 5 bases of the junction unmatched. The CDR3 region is CASSSQGASNYGYTF. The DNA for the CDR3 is TGTGCCAGCAGTTCACAGGGGGCCTCGAACTATGGCTACACCTTC.

The CDR3 protein is CASMASLSYNEQFF. CDR3 in DNA: TGTGCCAGCATGGCTAGCCTCTCCTACAATGAGCAGTTCTTC. The chain has TRBV6-1 and TRBJ2-1, with D perhaps TRBD2 (5 bases). Germline V gene sequence: CDR1 MNHNS, CDR2 SASEGT. The CDR3 has 14 amino acids. Deletions cut 7 bases from V and 0 bases from J, with 10 bases between.

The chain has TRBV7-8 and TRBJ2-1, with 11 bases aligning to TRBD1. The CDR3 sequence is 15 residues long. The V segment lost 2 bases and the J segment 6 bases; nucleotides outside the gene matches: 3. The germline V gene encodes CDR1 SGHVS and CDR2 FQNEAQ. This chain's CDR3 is CASSLRTGGFNEQFF. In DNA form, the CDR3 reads TGTGCCAGCAGCTTAAGGACAGGGGGCTTCAATGAGCAGTTCTTC.

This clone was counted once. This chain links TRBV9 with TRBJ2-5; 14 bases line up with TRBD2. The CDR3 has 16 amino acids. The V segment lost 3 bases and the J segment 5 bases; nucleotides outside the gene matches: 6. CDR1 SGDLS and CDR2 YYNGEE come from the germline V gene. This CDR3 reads CASSERLAGGQETQYF. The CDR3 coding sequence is TGTGCCAGCAGCGAACGACTAGCGGGGGGGCAGGAGACCCAGTACTTC.

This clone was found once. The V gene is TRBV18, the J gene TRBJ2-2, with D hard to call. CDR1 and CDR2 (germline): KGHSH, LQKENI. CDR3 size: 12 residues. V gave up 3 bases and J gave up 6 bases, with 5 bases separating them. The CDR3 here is CASSPTAGELFF. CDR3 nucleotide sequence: TGTGCCAGCTCACCCACGGCCGGGGAGCTGTTTTTT.

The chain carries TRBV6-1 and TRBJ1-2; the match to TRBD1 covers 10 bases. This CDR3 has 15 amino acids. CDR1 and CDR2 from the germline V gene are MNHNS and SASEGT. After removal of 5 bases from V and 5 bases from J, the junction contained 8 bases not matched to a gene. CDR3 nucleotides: TGTGCCAGCAGTCCCCGGACAGGGGGGGGATATGGCTACACCTTC. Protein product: CASSPRTGGGYGYTF.

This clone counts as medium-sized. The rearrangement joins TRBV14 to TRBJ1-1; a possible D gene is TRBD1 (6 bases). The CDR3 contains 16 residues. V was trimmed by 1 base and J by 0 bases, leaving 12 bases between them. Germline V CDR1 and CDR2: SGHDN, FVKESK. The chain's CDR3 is CASSQVPGTMNTEAFF. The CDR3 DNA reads TGTGCCAGCAGCCAAGTTCCCGGGACAATGAACACTGAAGCTTTCTTT.

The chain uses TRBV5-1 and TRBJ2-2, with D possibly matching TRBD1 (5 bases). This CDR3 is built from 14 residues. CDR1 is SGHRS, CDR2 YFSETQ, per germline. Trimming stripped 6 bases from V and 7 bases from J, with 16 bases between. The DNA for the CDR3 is TGCGCCAGCACCTTAGGGCAGGGTGTCGGGGAGCTGTTTTTT. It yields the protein CASTLGQGVGELFF.

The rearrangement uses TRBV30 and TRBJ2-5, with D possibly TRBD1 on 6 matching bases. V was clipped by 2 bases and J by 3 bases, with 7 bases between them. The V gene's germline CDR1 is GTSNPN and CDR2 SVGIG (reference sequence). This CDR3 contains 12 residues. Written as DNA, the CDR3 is TGTGCCTGGAGTACAGGGAAAGAGACCCAGTACTTC. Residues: CAWSTGKETQYF.

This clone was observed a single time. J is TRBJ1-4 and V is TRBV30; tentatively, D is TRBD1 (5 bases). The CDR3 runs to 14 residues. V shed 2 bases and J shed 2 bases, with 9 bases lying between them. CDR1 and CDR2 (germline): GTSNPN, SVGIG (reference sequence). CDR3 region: CAWSRGSTNEKLFF. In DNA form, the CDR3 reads TGTGCCTGGAGTCGGGGGTCCACTAATGAAAAACTGTTTTTT.

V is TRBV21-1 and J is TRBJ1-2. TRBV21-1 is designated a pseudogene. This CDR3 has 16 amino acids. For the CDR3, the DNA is TGTGCCAGCAGCAAAGGCGGGACCCATTATCCCTATGGCTACACCTTC. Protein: CASSKGGTHYPYGYTF.

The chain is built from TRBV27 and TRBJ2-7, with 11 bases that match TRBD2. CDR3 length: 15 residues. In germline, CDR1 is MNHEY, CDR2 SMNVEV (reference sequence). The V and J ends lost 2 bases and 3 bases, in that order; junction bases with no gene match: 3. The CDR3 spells CASSLVAGGLYEQYF. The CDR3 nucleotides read TGTGCCAGCAGTTTAGTAGCGGGAGGGCTCTACGAGCAGTACTTC.

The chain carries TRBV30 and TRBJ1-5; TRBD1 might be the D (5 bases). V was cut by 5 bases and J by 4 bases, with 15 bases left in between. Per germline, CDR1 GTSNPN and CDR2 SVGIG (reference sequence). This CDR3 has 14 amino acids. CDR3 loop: CAWAGAGGNQPQHF. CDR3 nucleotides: TGTGCCTGGGCTGGGGCAGGTGGTAATCAGCCCCAGCATTTT.

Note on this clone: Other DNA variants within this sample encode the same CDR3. CDR3 coding DNA: TGTGCCAGCAGGGACAGGGTGAACACCGGGGAGCTGTTTTTT. This translates into CASRDRVNTGELFF. The chain joins TRBV2 to TRBJ2-2, with 8 bases identical to TRBD1. Germline lookup yields CDR1 SNHLY and CDR2 FYNNEI. After removal of 6 bases from V and 1 base from J, the junction contained 1 base not matched to a gene. The CDR3 length is 14 residues.